Listed below are T cell receptor beta chains from one sample, sequenced in a study of T cell responses to AZD1222 COVID-19 vaccine. The repertoire was sequenced with immunoSEQ multiplex PCR; TCRdb's copy has only in-frame clones and lacks some. Counted here are 120,000 or so clones, about 92% occurring once; the ten biggest clones make up 0.9% to 1.2%. The sequencing used peripheral blood, collected on day 0 of AZD1222 vaccination. Source of these receptors: an adult in good health. The conserved cysteine and the conserved F or W are not part of the CDR3 here. Each record gives: V gene, CDR3 protein.

TRBV6-1,ASSVTSGRIARVFTDTQY
TRBV6-1,ASSEGGHTGELF
TRBV27,ASSLLVRGITYEQY
TRBV20-1,SARVRGGYT
TRBV5-4,ASSSGGLQNIQY
TRBV19,ASSTKTSGRGKQF
TRBV5-1,ASSSLTATNTEAF
TRBV18,ASSLRLFDRANSSPLH
TRBV15,ATSRDGVEGEKLF
TRBV30,AWSSLDGSSYNEQF
TRBV14,ASSQNGANVLT
TRBV6-5,ASSLTSRNEQF
TRBV23-1,ASSPTAGNYGYT
TRBV6-5,ASRGKVSTDTQY
TRBV30,AWSGKSGRARNTGELF
TRBV12-5,ASANRGGELF
TRBV5-5,ASSRDSDTQY
TRBV30,AWSVQGTGELF
TRBV2,ASRQTSGGSYEQY
TRBV6-5,ASRQGQTNSPLH
TRBV9,ASSVGVGFGYGYT
TRBV18,ASSWDGYGYT
TRBV18,ASSPRTGRYEQY
TRBV2,ATLQGGSYNEQF
TRBV15,ATSRVGTAVEPQH
TRBV6-6,ASRGRGEGRH
TRBV2,ASGEGQGIGAF
TRBV2,ASSVEQEQY
TRBV2,ASREKAGSGNTIY
TRBV13,ASSLWDGTNTGELF
TRBV11-1,ASSLALGRVTF
TRBV19,ASTGVSGYT
TRBV11-2,ASSLGFGNTEAF
TRBV27,ASSLELANNEQF
TRBV5-5,ASSLAWQGALPLH
TRBV5-1,ASSPVDRGWTEAF
TRBV5-5,ASSLGGTNEKLF
TRBV3-1/TRBV3-2,ASSQDGGGYEQY
TRBV7-9,ASSFATGVGETQY
TRBV9,ASSLITGNTEAF
TRBV29-1,SVGTEYSGNTIY
TRBV3-1/TRBV3-2,ASSLVRGTEAF
TRBV19,ASSGGRWTQY
TRBV6-6,ASSHVRTGTTYNEQF